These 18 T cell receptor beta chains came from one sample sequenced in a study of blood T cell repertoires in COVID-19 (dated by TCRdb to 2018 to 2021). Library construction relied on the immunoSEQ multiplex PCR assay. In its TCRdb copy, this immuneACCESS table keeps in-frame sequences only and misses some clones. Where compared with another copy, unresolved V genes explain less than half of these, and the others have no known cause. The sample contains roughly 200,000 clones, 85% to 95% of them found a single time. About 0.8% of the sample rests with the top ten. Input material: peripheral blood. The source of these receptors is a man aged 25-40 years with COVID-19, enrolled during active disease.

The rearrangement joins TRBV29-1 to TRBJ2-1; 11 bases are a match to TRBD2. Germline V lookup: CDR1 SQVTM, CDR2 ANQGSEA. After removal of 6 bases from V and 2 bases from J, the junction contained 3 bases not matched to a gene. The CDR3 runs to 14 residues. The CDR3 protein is CSVDSGGAYNEQFF. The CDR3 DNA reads TGCAGCGTCGATAGCGGGGGGGCCTACAATGAGCAGTTCTTC.

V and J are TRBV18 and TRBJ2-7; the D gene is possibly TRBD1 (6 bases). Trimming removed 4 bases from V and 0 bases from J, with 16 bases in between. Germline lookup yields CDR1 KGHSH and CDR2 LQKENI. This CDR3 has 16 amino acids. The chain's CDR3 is CASSRGHRSSSYEQYF. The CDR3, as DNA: TGTGCCAGCTCACGGGGACACCGGAGCAGCTCCTACGAGCAGTACTTC.

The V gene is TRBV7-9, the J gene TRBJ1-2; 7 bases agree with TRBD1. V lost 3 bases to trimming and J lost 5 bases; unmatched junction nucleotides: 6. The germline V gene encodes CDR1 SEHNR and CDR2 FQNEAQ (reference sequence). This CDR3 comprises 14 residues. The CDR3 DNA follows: TGTGCCAGCAGCTTGACAGGGTGGGAATATGGCTACACCTTC. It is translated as CASSLTGWEYGYTF.

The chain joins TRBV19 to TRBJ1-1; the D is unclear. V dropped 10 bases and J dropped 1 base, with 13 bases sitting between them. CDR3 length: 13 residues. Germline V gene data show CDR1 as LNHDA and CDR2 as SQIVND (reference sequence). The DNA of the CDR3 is TGTGCCACCCACTGGGCAGCGAACACTGAAGCTTTCTTT. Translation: CATHWAANTEAFF. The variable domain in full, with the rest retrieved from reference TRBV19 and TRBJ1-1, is DGGITQSPKYLFRKEGQNVTLSCEQNLNHDAMYWYRQDPGQGLRLIYYSQIVNDFQKGDIAEGYSVSREKKESFPLTVTSAQKNPTAFYLCATHWAANTEAFFGQGTRLTVV.

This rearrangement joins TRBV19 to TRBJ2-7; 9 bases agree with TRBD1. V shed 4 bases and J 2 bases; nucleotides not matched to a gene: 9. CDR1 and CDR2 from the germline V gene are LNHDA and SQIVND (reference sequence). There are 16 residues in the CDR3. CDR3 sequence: CASSKGQGRGPYEQYF. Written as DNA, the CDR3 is TGTGCCAGTAGTAAAGGACAGGGGAGGGGCCCCTACGAGCAGTACTTC.

The CDR3 nucleotides read TGTGCCAGTATGACCGGACAGGGTAATTCTGGCTACACCTTC. Amino acid sequence: CASMTGQGNSGYTF. The chain combines TRBV19 with TRBJ1-2, with 8 bases identical to TRBD1. The CDR3 contains 14 residues. J gave up 7 bases and V 7 bases, and 11 bases lay outside the gene matches. Germline CDR1 reads LNHDA; CDR2 reads SQIVND (reference sequence).

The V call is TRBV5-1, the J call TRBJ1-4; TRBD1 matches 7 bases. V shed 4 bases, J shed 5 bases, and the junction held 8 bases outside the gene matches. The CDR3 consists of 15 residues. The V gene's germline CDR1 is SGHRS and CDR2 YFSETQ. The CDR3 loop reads CASSPETGLNEKLFF. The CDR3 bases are TGCGCCAGCAGCCCAGAGACAGGGCTAAATGAAAAACTGTTTTTT.

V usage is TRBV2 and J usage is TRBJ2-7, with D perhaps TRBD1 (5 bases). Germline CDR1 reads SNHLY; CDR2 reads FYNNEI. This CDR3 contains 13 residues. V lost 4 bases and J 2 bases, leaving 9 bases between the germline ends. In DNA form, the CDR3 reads TGTGCCAGCAGTGCTAGGGGTGCCTACGAGCAGTACTTC. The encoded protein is CASSARGAYEQYF.

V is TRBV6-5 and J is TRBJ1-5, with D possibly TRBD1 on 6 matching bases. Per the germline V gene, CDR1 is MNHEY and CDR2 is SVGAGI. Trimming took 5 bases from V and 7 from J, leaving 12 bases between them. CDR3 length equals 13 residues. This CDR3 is CASSRQARQPQHF. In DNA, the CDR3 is TGTGCCAGCAGTCGACAGGCCCGGCAGCCCCAGCATTTT.

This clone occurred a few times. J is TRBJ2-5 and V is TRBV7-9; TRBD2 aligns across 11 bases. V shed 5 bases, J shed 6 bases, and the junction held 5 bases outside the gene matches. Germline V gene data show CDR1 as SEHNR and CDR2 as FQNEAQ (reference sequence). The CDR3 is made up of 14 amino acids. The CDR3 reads CASSLLAGGKTQYF. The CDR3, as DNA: TGTGCCAGCAGCCTCCTAGCGGGGGGAAAGACCCAGTACTTC.

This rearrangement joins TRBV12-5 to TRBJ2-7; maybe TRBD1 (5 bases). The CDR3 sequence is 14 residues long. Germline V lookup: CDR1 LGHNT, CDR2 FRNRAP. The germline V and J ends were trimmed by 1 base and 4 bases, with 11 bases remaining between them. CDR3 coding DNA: TGTGCTAGTGGTTTGGGCGACAGCCGGTACGAGCAGTACTTC. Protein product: CASGLGDSRYEQYF.

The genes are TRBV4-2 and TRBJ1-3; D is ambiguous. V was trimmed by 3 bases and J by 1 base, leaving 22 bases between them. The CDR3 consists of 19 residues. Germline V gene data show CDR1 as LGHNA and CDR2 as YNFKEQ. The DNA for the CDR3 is TGTGCCAGCAGCCAGGACCAAATCTCCAGTGGAGGATCTGGAAACACCATATATTTT. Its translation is CASSQDQISSGGSGNTIYF.

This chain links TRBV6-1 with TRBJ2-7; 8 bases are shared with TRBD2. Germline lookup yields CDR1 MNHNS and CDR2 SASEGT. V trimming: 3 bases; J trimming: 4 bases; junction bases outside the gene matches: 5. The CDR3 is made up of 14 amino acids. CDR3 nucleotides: TGTGCCAGCAGTGACGGACTAGCCCCTTACGAGCAGTACTTC. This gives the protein CASSDGLAPYEQYF.

This chain's CDR3 is CASSKDLRVPLRGYTF. The CDR3 DNA reads TGTGCCAGCAGCAAAGACCTCAGGGTCCCTTTACGTGGCTACACCTTC. The chain has TRBV21-1 and TRBJ1-2; whether TRBD1, the table's D call, matches the DNA was not checked. TRBV21-1 is given as a pseudogene. CDR3 length: 16 residues.

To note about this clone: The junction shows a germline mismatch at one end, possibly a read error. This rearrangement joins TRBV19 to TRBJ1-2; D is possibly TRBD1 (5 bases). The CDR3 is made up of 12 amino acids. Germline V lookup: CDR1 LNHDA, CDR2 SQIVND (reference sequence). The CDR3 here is CASSPRRGALFF. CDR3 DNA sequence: TGTGCCAGTAGTCCCAGGAGGGGCGCACTATTCTTC.

The DNA for the CDR3 is TGTGCCAGCAGCGAGGGACAGGGGGTCCACGAGCAGTACTTC. Translated, it gives CASSEGQGVHEQYF. The rearrangement links TRBV9 to TRBJ2-7; 11 nucleotides match TRBD1. This CDR3 comprises 14 residues. J gave up 5 bases and V 3 bases, and 4 bases lay outside the gene matches. Germline V CDR1 and CDR2: SGDLS, YYNGEE.

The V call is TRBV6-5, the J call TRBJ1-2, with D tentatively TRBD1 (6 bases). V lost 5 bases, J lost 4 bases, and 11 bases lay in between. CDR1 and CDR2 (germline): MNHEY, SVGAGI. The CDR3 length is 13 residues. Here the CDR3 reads CASSQTGIYGYTF. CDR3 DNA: TGTGCCAGCAGTCAGACAGGCATCTATGGCTACACCTTC.

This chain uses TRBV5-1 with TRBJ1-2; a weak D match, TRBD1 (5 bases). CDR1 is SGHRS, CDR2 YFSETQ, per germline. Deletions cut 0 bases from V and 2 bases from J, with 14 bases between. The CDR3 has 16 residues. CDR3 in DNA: TGCGCCAGCAGCTTGGGCATCGGCCGGACAAACTATGGCTACACCTTC. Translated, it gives CASSLGIGRTNYGYTF.